This TCR beta chain appears in the sequencing data of a study of blood T cell repertoires in COVID-19. Trimming removed 6 bases from V and 1 base from J; junction bases left unmatched: 6. CDR3 length equals 14 residues. Germline CDR1 is SGHDN and CDR2 is FVKESK. The repertoire was sequenced with immunoSEQ multiplex PCR; TCRdb's copy has only in-frame clones and lacks some. Among tens of thousands of clones listed, about 90% were seen once. Sequenced input: peripheral blood. The V gene is TRBV14, the J gene TRBJ2-7; 7 nucleotides agree with TRBD2. The sequence derives from a human donor in a cohort sampled during active COVID-19. CDR3 coding DNA: TGTGCCAGCAGTTTGGGACTACCATCCTACGAGCAGTACTTC. Translating it yields CASSLGLPSYEQYF. Filled out from reference TRBV14 and TRBJ2-7, the complete variable domain reads EAGVTQFPSHSVIEKGQTVTLRCDPISGHDNLYWYRRVMGKEIKFLLHFVKESKQDESGMPNNRFLAERTGGTYSTLKVQPAELEDSGVYFCASSLGLPSYEQYFGPGTRLTVT.